The clone carrying this TCR beta chain has only one observation. This entry is derived from a study of CD8 T cells in Susac syndrome. Sequencing of TCR beta was performed on blood CD8+ and CD4+ T cells. The CDR3 extends over 15 amino acids. CDR1 and CDR2 from the germline V gene are MNHEY and SVGAGI. The ends were cut back, 8 bases at V and 6 bases at J, with 22 bases in the middle. RNA totalling roughly 0.45 to 1 ug underwent reverse transcription with random hexamers. TCRdb reprocessed the immunoSEQ multiplex PCR reads with MiXCR, giving one entry per CDR3 protein. The profile shows more than 120,000 distinct CDR3 sequences, around 94% of them singletons.

Sequenced: CD4+ T cells from PBMCs. The TCR was taken from a human donor in good health. The chain couples TRBV6-5 to TRBJ1-1; no clear D gene. This CDR3 is CASRAGSLRISEAFF. CDR3 DNA: TGTGCCAGCCGAGCCGGGTCACTACGTATATCTGAAGCTTTCTTT.